Listed below are T cell receptor beta chains from one sample, sequenced in a study of shared clonotypes between healthy human individuals. The repertoire was sequenced with immunoSEQ multiplex PCR; TCRdb's copy has only in-frame clones and lacks some. This sample has a few million clones, with about 92% found just once. Sequencing used naive CD4+ T cells sorted from blood. All receptors derive from a man younger than 30 in good health. Both conserved end residues are part of each CDR3. Fields, in order: clone size, D gene, J gene, V gene, CDR3 DNA, CDR3 protein. D genes are given only for firm matches. Expanded clones are given a class, and other clones once, few, many or no size at all.

>NA|NA|TRBJ2-7|TRBV4-3
TGCGCCAGCAGCCAAGCTGTCGGGAGATACGAGCAGTACTTC
CASSQAVGRYEQYF
>NA|TRBD1|TRBJ2-3|TRBV5-1
TGCGCCAGCAGCTCGGGACAGGACACAGATACGCAGTATTTT
CASSSGQDTDTQYF
>NA|TRBD1|TRBJ2-2|TRBV5-1
TGCGCCAGCAGCTTGGTACAGGGGAGCACCGGGGAGCTGTTTTTT
CASSLVQGSTGELFF
>NA|NA|TRBJ1-6|TRBV18
TGTGCCAGCTCACTTTATAATTCACCCCTCCACTTT
CASSLYNSPLHF
>once|TRBD1|TRBJ2-7|TRBV5-5
TGTGCCAGCAGGACCGGGACAGGGGGGTTCTACGAGCAGTACTTC
CASRTGTGGFYEQYF
>once|NA|TRBJ1-2|TRBV7-6
TGTGCCAGCAGTCGGGACCTCGAGGGCTACACCTTC
CASSRDLEGYTF
>NA|TRBD1|TRBJ1-3|TRBV5-1
TGCGCCAGCAGCTTGTCCCCCGGGACAGCTTTACTGGTTGGAAACACCATATATTTT
CASSLSPGTALLVGNTIYF
>few|NA|TRBJ1-2|TRBV5-4
TGTGCCAGCAGCTTGGAAGGGATCAACTATGGCTACACCTTC
CASSLEGINYGYTF
>NA|NA|TRBJ1-5|TRBV13
TGTGCCAGCAGCTTAGGCCCCGCGGGGCCGAATCAGCCCCAGCATTTT
CASSLGPAGPNQPQHF
>NA|NA|TRBJ1-1|TRBV6-1
TGTGCCAGCACCCAGGGGTTTACTGAAGCTTTCTTT
CASTQGFTEAFF
>NA|TRBD1|TRBJ2-3|TRBV18
TGTGCCAGCTCACCGGGACAGGTTAATAGAGATACGCAGTATTTT
CASSPGQVNRDTQYF
>once|TRBD1|TRBJ2-7|TRBV6-1
TGTGCCACCACAGGGGGGAATATATACGAGCAGTACTTC
CATTGGNIYEQYF
>NA|NA|TRBJ2-5|TRBV9
TGTGCCAGCAGCGTAGGGCAGGGCGTGGAGACCCAGTACTTC
CASSVGQGVETQYF
>NA|TRBD2|TRBJ2-5|TRBV9
TGTGCCAGCAGCGCCCCTAGCGGCCAAGAGACCCAGTACTTC
CASSAPSGQETQYF
>NA|NA|TRBJ1-1|TRBV6-5
TGTGCCAGCAGTTATAAACAGGGACTTGCAGCTTTCTTT
CASSYKQGLAAFF
>NA|NA|TRBJ2-5|TRBV5-1
TGCGCCAGCAATGTCGGGGGTCAAGAGACCCAGTACTTC
CASNVGGQETQYF
>NA|NA|TRBJ1-6|TRBV7-2
TGTGCCAGCACCCTAGCCCTCAATTCACCCCTCCACTTT
CASTLALNSPLHF
>NA|NA|TRBJ1-1|TRBV5-1
TGCGCCAGCTTTAAGGGACCGCAGAACACTGAAGCTTTCTTT
CASFKGPQNTEAFF
>NA|TRBD2|TRBJ2-5|TRBV7-2
TGTGCCAGCAGCTTAGCGAAACTGGGACTAGCGGGCCCATACCAAGAGACCCAGTACTTC
CASSLAKLGLAGPYQETQYF
>NA|NA|TRBJ1-2|TRBV27
TGTGCCAGCAGTCGGGCGGCGGGGGATGGCTACACCTTC
CASSRAAGDGYTF
>NA|NA|TRBJ2-5|TRBV28
TGTGCCAGCAATAACAGGGGGGGTGGAGAGACCCAGTACTTC
CASNNRGGGETQYF
>NA|TRBD2|TRBJ2-1|TRBV11-2
TGTGCCAGCACCATATCAGCGGGAGTCGGCAATGAGCAGTTCTTC
CASTISAGVGNEQFF
>once|TRBD1|TRBJ2-3|TRBV5-1
TGCGCCAGCAAGGGACAGAACACAGATACGCAGTATTTT
CASKGQNTDTQYF
>once|NA|TRBJ2-5|TRBV7-2
TGTGCCAGCAGCTTGCCGGTGGAGACCCAGTACTTC
CASSLPVETQYF
>NA|NA|TRBJ1-5|TRBV29-1
TGCAGCGTGGGGGACGGTAGCAATCAGCCCCAGCATTTT
CSVGDGSNQPQHF
>NA|NA|TRBJ2-5|TRBV28
TGTGCCAGCAGTCCCACGAAAGAGACCCAGTACTTC
CASSPTKETQYF
>NA|NA|TRBJ1-1|TRBV7-2
TGTGCCAGCAGCTTAGTGGAGGGGGTTATGGACACTGAAGCTTTCTTT
CASSLVEGVMDTEAFF
>NA|TRBD1|TRBJ2-1|TRBV10-3
TGTGCCATCAGTTCGGGACAGAGCTCCTACAATGAGCAGTTCTTC
CAISSGQSSYNEQFF
>NA|TRBD2|TRBJ2-1|TRBV7-7
TGTGCTAGCAGCTTAGCGGGAGGGCCGTGGAATGAGCAGTTCTTC
CASSLAGGPWNEQFF
>NA|NA|TRBJ1-6|TRBV7-8
TGTGCCAGCAGCCTCCGGGACACCCGCGGGGATTCACCCCTCCACTTT
CASSLRDTRGDSPLHF